These 21 T cell receptor beta chains originate from one sample sequenced in a study of T cells in Graves' hyperthyroidism and ophthalmopathy. It was RNA transcripts that yielded the amplified TCR beta CDR3 regions. TCR CDR3 regions were first amplified by RT-PCR with HTBI primers. Each CDR3 protein is one row after TCRdb ran MiXCR on the multiplex PCR reads. This sample has roughly 100,000 distinct CDR3 sequences, with around 52% found just once. Source material: blood. The receptors derive from a woman in her forties with Graves' hyperthyroidism.

This clonotype was counted ten times or more. The J gene is TRBJ2-6, the V gene TRBV19; D unclear. Per the germline V gene, CDR1 is LNHDA and CDR2 is SQIVND (reference sequence). Trimming took off 7 bases at V and 4 bases at J, with 8 bases between the two ends. The CDR3 sequence is 13 residues long. CDR3 amino acids: CASIASGANVLTF. In DNA form, the CDR3 reads TGTGCCAGTATCGCGTCGGGGGCCAACGTCCTGACTTTC.

In its sample, this clonotype was seen many times. The V gene is TRBV20-1, the J gene TRBJ1-1; 7 bases line up with TRBD1. This CDR3 contains 14 residues. Germline CDR1 reads DFQATT; CDR2 reads SNEGSKA (reference sequence). The CDR3 DNA sequence: TGCAGGGCCCAGGGGGTCTCGAGTAACACTGAAGCTTTCTTT. Amino acids: CRAQGVSSNTEAFF.

The rearrangement uses TRBV7-9 and TRBJ1-1; D remains unclear. The CDR3 loop spans 13 amino acids. Germline assignment: CDR1 SEHNR and CDR2 FQNEAQ (reference sequence). Trimming pared 0 bases from V and 8 bases from J, leaving 10 bases between. For the CDR3, the DNA is TGTGCCAGCAGCTTAGCGGTATCAGGAGAAGCTTTCTTT. Protein product: CASSLAVSGEAFF.

This clonotype has ten or more counts. This chain uses TRBV20-1 with TRBJ2-5; 8 nucleotides match TRBD1. The CDR3 has 14 residues. The V segment lost 0 bases and the J segment 4 bases; nucleotides outside the gene matches: 4. CDR1 and CDR2 from the germline V gene are DFQATT and SNEGSKA (reference sequence). The CDR3 DNA follows: TGCAGTGCTAGAGACACCGGACAGGGAGAGACCCAGTACTTC. Residues: CSARDTGQGETQYF.

V is TRBV10-3 and J is TRBJ1-5; TRBD1 agrees at 10 bases. The CDR3 covers 17 residues. Germline values: CDR1 ENHRY, CDR2 SYGVKD. V lost 1 base and J lost 3; bases outside the gene matches: 6. The CDR3 nucleotides are TGTGCCATCAGTGAGTGGGGGACAGGGGAGGTCAATCAGCCCCAGCATTTT. It yields the protein CAISEWGTGEVNQPQHF.

This clonotype was recorded at least ten times. The chain employs TRBV7-9 and TRBJ1-5; a weak D match, TRBD1 (6 bases). Trimming stripped 5 bases from V and 0 bases from J, with 8 bases between. CDR3 length: 14 amino acids. Germline V gives CDR1 SEHNR, CDR2 FQNEAQ (reference sequence). The DNA of the CDR3 is TGTGCCAGCAGCCCGGACAGTAGCAATCAGCCCCAGCATTTT. Protein: CASSPDSSNQPQHF.

The sample holds many counts of this clonotype. The gene calls are TRBV18 and TRBJ2-5; D remains unclear. CDR3 length: 13 residues. Germline V gene data show CDR1 as KGHSH and CDR2 as LQKENI. V was cut by 0 bases and J by 4 bases, with 6 bases left in between. The CDR3 is CASSPPEGETQYF. The CDR3 bases are TGTGCCAGCTCACCACCCGAAGGAGAGACCCAGTACTTC. The complete variable domain, with remaining parts taken from reference TRBV18 and TRBJ2-5, reads NAGVMQNPRHLVRRRGQEARLRCSPMKGHSHVYWYRQLPEEGLKFMVYLQKENIIDESGMPKERFSAEFPKEGPSILRIQQVVRGDSAAYFCASSPPEGETQYFGPGTRLLVL.

The chain has TRBV5-4 and TRBJ1-2, with D tentatively TRBD1 (6 bases). Germline CDR1 SGHNT, CDR2 YYREEE (reference sequence). Trimming cost V 3 bases and J 2 bases, with 20 bases left between them. The length of the CDR3 is 17 residues. CDR3 nucleotide sequence: TGTGCCAGCAGCTACGCGATCGATGGGGGCGGGAACTATGGCTACACCTTC. Translated: CASSYAIDGGGNYGYTF. Using reference TRBV5-4 and TRBJ1-2 for the parts outside the CDR3, the full variable domain is ETGVTQSPTHLIKTRGQQVTLRCSSQSGHNTVSWYQQALGQGPQFIFQYYREEENGRGNFPPRFSGLQFPNYSSELNVNALELDDSALYLCASSYAIDGGGNYGYTFGSGTRLTVV.

This clonotype was counted ten times or more. Here the CDR3 DNA reads TGCGCCAGCAGCCCCGGGTCTCTGGGCACTGAAGCTTTCTTT. It yields the protein CASSPGSLGTEAFF. The chain joins TRBV5-1 to TRBJ1-1; D remains ambiguous. Germline-derived CDR1 and CDR2 are SGHRS and YFSETQ. CDR3 length: 14 amino acids. V was cut by 4 bases and J by 4 bases, with 14 bases left in between. Variable domain in full (rest from reference TRBV5-1 and TRBJ1-1): KAGVTQTPRYLIKTRGQQVTLSCSPISGHRSVSWYQQTPGQGLQFLFEYFSETQRNKGNFPGRFSGRQFSNSRSEMNVSTLELGDSALYLCASSPGSLGTEAFFGQGTRLTVV.

The sample holds one count of this clonotype. The rearrangement joins TRBV29-1 to TRBJ1-4; 7 bases agree with TRBD1. The CDR3 runs 12 residues. CDR1 and CDR2 from the germline V gene are SQVTM and ANQGSEA. Losses at the gene ends were 8 bases for V and 8 bases for J; bases not matched to a gene: 8. In nucleotides, the CDR3 is TGCAGCAGTTTCGAAGGGGGCGAAAAACTGTTTTTT. This gives the protein CSSFEGGEKLFF.

This clonotype was found a few times. In DNA form, the CDR3 reads TGTGCCAGCAGTTTTGTAGGACAGGGCTACGAGCAGTACTTC. Its translation: CASSFVGQGYEQYF. V and J are TRBV27 and TRBJ2-7, with 8 bases that match TRBD1. There are 14 residues in the CDR3. Trimming at V came to 3 bases and at J to 3 bases, leaving 4 bases not matched to a gene. The germline CDR1 and CDR2 sequences are MNHEY and SMNVEV (reference sequence).

This chain joins TRBV10-3 and TRBJ1-2, with 8 bases matching TRBD1. Germline V gene data show CDR1 as ENHRY and CDR2 as SYGVKD. The CDR3 has 13 amino acids. V lost 5 bases and J lost 8; bases outside the gene matches: 7. CDR3 nucleotides: TGTGCCATCAGTCCTGGCGGGGACAGGGGCTACACCTTC. Its translation: CAISPGGDRGYTF.

In its sample, this clonotype was seen many times. V and J are TRBV28 and TRBJ2-7; the match to TRBD1 covers 8 bases. The CDR3 totals 14 residues. Germline loops: CDR1 MDHEN, CDR2 SYDVKM. V lost 4 bases to trimming and J lost 0 bases; unmatched junction nucleotides: 2. The CDR3 nucleotides read TGTGCCAGCAGTTCCACAGGGGGCTCCTACGAGCAGTACTTC. It encodes CASSSTGGSYEQYF.

This clonotype was observed at least ten times. This chain connects TRBV20-1 to TRBJ2-7; 7 nucleotides agree with TRBD1. The J segment lost 3 bases and the V segment lost 3 bases, leaving 11 bases of the junction unmatched. CDR3 length: 15 residues. Germline loops: CDR1 DFQATT, CDR2 SNEGSKA (reference sequence). The CDR3 protein is CSASSRTGLGYEQYF. The CDR3 DNA is TGCAGTGCTAGCTCGCGGACAGGCTTAGGCTACGAGCAGTACTTC.

The chain recombines TRBV20-1 with TRBJ1-5; TRBD1 matches at 10 bases. J lost 4 bases, V lost 5 bases, and 8 bases had no gene match. The length of the CDR3 is 15 residues. Germline V CDR1 and CDR2: DFQATT, SNEGSKA (reference sequence). The CDR3 DNA follows: TGCAGTGCTCTTTCCGAGGACAGGGGGAATCAGCCCCAGCATTTT. Translation: CSALSEDRGNQPQHF.

The rearrangement joins TRBV2 to TRBJ1-6; 7 positions agree with TRBD1. From germline, CDR1 is SNHLY and CDR2 FYNNEI. The junction had 5 bases not matched to a gene; V was cut back by 4 bases and J by 5 bases. This CDR3 is built from 15 residues. Written as DNA, the CDR3 is TGTGCCAGCAGTGCCGGGGACAGCAATAATTCACCCCTCCACTTT. Translating it yields CASSAGDSNNSPLHF.

A note on this clonotype: The junction differs from germline at one of its ends, possibly a read error. This rearrangement joins TRBV2 to TRBJ1-5; 7 nucleotides align to TRBD1. CDR3 length: 14 residues. Per germline, CDR1 SNHLY and CDR2 FYNNEI. CDR3 residues: CASSFGTAHQPQRF. The CDR3 bases are TGTGCCAGCAGTTTCGGGACAGCGCATCAGCCCCAGCGTTTT.

The chain links TRBV2 to TRBJ2-6; D uncertain. This CDR3 spans 13 amino acids. V was clipped by 4 bases and J by 5 bases, with 6 bases between them. The germline gives CDR1 SNHLY, CDR2 FYNNEI. The CDR3 sequence: CASSGGRANVLTF. In DNA form, the CDR3 reads TGTGCCAGCAGTGGTGGCAGGGCCAACGTCCTGACTTTC. The full variable domain, rest sourced from reference TRBV2 and TRBJ2-6, is EPEVTQTPSHQVTQMGQEVILRCVPISNHLYFYWYRQILGQKVEFLVSFYNNEISEKSEIFDDQFSVERPDGSNFTLKIRSTKLEDSAMYFCASSGGRANVLTFGAGSRLTVL.

The table lists this clonotype with many counts. This chain uses TRBV7-9 with TRBJ1-5; D remains ambiguous. Trimming took 4 bases from V and 2 from J, leaving 12 bases between them. Germline V gene sequence: CDR1 SEHNR, CDR2 FQNEAQ (reference sequence). The CDR3 runs 15 residues. As DNA, the CDR3 is TGTGCCAGCAGCTCGGACGGGAGCGGCAATCAGCCCCAGCATTTT. It translates to CASSSDGSGNQPQHF.

This clonotype was counted ten times or more. The chain couples TRBV20-1 to TRBJ1-5, with D perhaps matching TRBD1 (5 bases). CDR3 length equals 17 residues. Deletions cut 5 bases from V and 4 bases from J, with 24 bases between. Germline loops: CDR1 DFQATT, CDR2 SNEGSKA (reference sequence). The CDR3 is CSAVQRIGRDLNQPQHF. CDR3 coding DNA: TGCAGTGCTGTCCAACGAATCGGCAGGGACCTTAATCAGCCCCAGCATTTT.

This chain links TRBV20-1 with TRBJ2-5; 10 bases agree with TRBD2. V was clipped by 1 base and J by 4 bases; unmatched bases: 3. Germline CDR1 is DFQATT and CDR2 is SNEGSKA (reference sequence). The CDR3 runs to 14 residues. CDR3 in amino acids: CSARGTSGLETQYF. In nucleotides, the CDR3 is TGCAGTGCTAGAGGGACTAGCGGCCTAGAGACCCAGTACTTC.